What follows are 14 T cell receptor beta chains derived from one specimen sequenced in a study of cytomegalovirus exposure and HLA in healthy donors. The primer mix had 60 Vbeta and 13 Jbeta primers. The method was immunoSEQ multiplex PCR; TCRdb's version includes in-frame clones alone and lacks a portion of them. The profile covers a few hundred thousand clones, with about 80% appearing a single time and around 8% taken by the ten largest. The sample consisted of PBMCs. These receptors were collected from a woman aged 55-70 years in good health and CMV-seropositive.

The chain couples TRBV28 to TRBJ1-2; D uncertain. With 2 bases removed from V and 5 bases from J, the gap between germline ends came to 12 bases. Germline CDR1 MDHEN, CDR2 SYDVKM. This CDR3 has 14 amino acids. The CDR3 DNA sequence: TGTGCCAGCAGTTTAGGTGATGGGAGATATGGCTACACCTTC. It yields the protein CASSLGDGRYGYTF.

The genes are TRBV7-6 and TRBJ1-1, with 10 bases aligning to TRBD1. Unmatched junction bases numbered 4, after V lost 2 bases and J lost 4 bases. Germline CDR1 is SGHVS and CDR2 is FNYEAQ. The CDR3 extends over 15 amino acids. As DNA, the CDR3 is TGTGCCAGCAGCTTAAGGACAGGGGGAGTCACTGAAGCTTTCTTT. Translation gives CASSLRTGGVTEAFF.

The chain carries TRBV4-1 and TRBJ2-1; TRBD1 matches 7 bases. Germline V lookup: CDR1 MGHRA, CDR2 YSYEKL. CDR3 length: 16 residues. Trimming took 4 bases from V and 5 from J; bases not matched to a gene: 11. The CDR3 DNA sequence: TGCGCCAGCAGCCGCCTGACAGGGAAAGTCCACAATGAGCAGTTCTTC. Amino acids: CASSRLTGKVHNEQFF.

V usage is TRBV5-1 and J usage is TRBJ2-3; 12 nucleotides agree with TRBD2. CDR1 is SGHRS, CDR2 YFSETQ, per germline. The CDR3 has 16 residues. With 0 bases clipped from V and 6 bases from J, the junction kept 5 bases outside the gene matches. This CDR3 reads CASSLVGTSGYDTQYF. In DNA, the CDR3 is TGCGCCAGCAGCTTGGTCGGGACTAGCGGGTATGATACGCAGTATTTT.

This clone showed up just a few times. The chain is built from TRBV18 and TRBJ2-3; TRBD2 agrees at 8 bases. V gave up 6 bases and J gave up 3 bases; unmatched junction bases: 11. This CDR3 has 16 amino acids. Germline assignment: CDR1 KGHSH and CDR2 LQKENI. CDR3 bases: TGTGCCAGCTCTTATCTTCCGGGACTAGGAACAGATACGCAGTATTTT. Encoded protein: CASSYLPGLGTDTQYF.

V usage is TRBV19 and J usage is TRBJ2-2, with 10 bases identical to TRBD2. Germline V gene lookup returns CDR1 LNHDA and CDR2 SQIVND (reference sequence). The junction had 5 bases not matched to a gene; V was cut back by 2 bases and J by 5 bases. The CDR3 is 16 amino acids. DNA of the CDR3: TGTGCCAGTAGTATAAGGCTAGCGGGAGCTACCGGGGAGCTGTTTTTT. It yields the protein CASSIRLAGATGELFF.

The V gene is TRBV5-1, the J gene TRBJ2-5, with 8 bases that match TRBD2. CDR1 is SGHRS, CDR2 YFSETQ, per germline. The CDR3 is 14 amino acids. V lost 4 bases to trimming and J lost 9 bases; unmatched junction nucleotides: 11. CDR3 in amino acids: CASSDRSQAGAQYF. CDR3 in DNA: TGCGCCAGCAGCGACCGGAGCCAAGCGGGAGCCCAGTACTTC.

The genes are TRBV28 and TRBJ2-5; D is perhaps TRBD2 (5 bases). This CDR3 spans 15 amino acids. Trimming took off 3 bases at V and 3 bases at J, with 14 bases between the two ends. Germline CDR1 reads MDHEN; CDR2 reads SYDVKM. CDR3: CASSLMWAAEETQYF. The CDR3 DNA reads TGTGCCAGCAGTTTGATGTGGGCAGCGGAAGAGACCCAGTACTTC.

This chain uses TRBV5-6 with TRBJ2-2; tentative D call: TRBD2 (6 bases). The ends were cut back, 5 bases at V and 3 bases at J, with 17 bases in the middle. The V gene's germline CDR1 is SGHDT and CDR2 YYEEEE. The CDR3 sequence is 16 residues long. Written as DNA, the CDR3 is TGTGCCAGCAGTCCTCCTGGCGGGACGGACACCGGGGAGCTGTTTTTT. Encoded protein: CASSPPGGTDTGELFF.

This chain's CDR3 is CASSSPRGGAHTQYF. As DNA, the CDR3 is TGTGCCAGCAGTTCCCCTCGGGGGGGCGCGCATACGCAGTATTTT. The rearrangement links TRBV28 to TRBJ2-3; the match to TRBD2 covers 8 bases. The CDR3 totals 15 residues. Germline assignment: CDR1 MDHEN and CDR2 SYDVKM. V was pared by 4 bases and J by 7 bases, with 10 bases of the junction left unmatched.

The chain links TRBV5-1 to TRBJ2-2; possibly TRBD1 for D (6 bases). In germline, CDR1 is SGHRS, CDR2 YFSETQ. The CDR3 length is 15 residues. V lost 8 bases, J lost 6 bases, and 20 bases lay in between. CDR3 bases: TGCGCCAGTACCCTCCCCACAGGGACGTCCGGGGAGCTGTTTTTT. Translated: CASTLPTGTSGELFF.

This clone was observed a single time. The chain is built from TRBV19 and TRBJ2-1, with 10 nucleotides matching TRBD1. The CDR3 sequence is 13 residues long. CDR1 is LNHDA, CDR2 SQIVND, per germline (reference sequence). V lost 6 bases and J lost 7; bases outside the gene matches: 3. As DNA, the CDR3 is TGTGCCAGTAGGAAGGGACAGGGGAATGAGCAGTTCTTC. It encodes CASRKGQGNEQFF.

This chain joins TRBV9 and TRBJ2-6, with 7 nucleotides matching TRBD1. The CDR3 loop spans 15 amino acids. The germline V gene encodes CDR1 SGDLS and CDR2 YYNGEE. V was pared by 2 bases and J by 2 bases, with 1 base of the junction left unmatched. The CDR3 loop is CASSVGQAGANVLTF. In DNA form, the CDR3 reads TGTGCCAGCAGCGTTGGACAGGCTGGGGCCAACGTCCTGACTTTC.

The chain uses TRBV5-5 and TRBJ2-7; D is undetermined. Trimming left V 0 bases short and J 4 bases short, with 14 bases between. CDR1 and CDR2 from the germline V gene are SGHKS and YYEKEE (reference sequence). This CDR3 comprises 15 residues. As DNA, the CDR3 is TGTGCCAGCAGCTTGGCGGTTGAGGCGCCTTACGAGCAGTACTTC. Protein: CASSLAVEAPYEQYF.